This TCR beta chain derives from a study of T cells in Graves' hyperthyroidism and ophthalmopathy. Diagnoses used clinical symptoms, serum thyroxine and TRAb, thyroid ultrasound and orbital computed tomography. This clonotype was observed a few times. This CDR3 has 15 amino acids. The V gene end was trimmed by 3 bases and the J gene end by 5 bases; junction bases not matched to a gene: 8. Germline CDR1 SQVTM, CDR2 ANQGSEA. Amplified TCR beta CDR3 regions derived from RNA transcripts. HTBI primers were used for first-round RT-PCR of the TCR CDR3. TCRdb redid the calling of the multiplex PCR reads with MiXCR, one entry per CDR3 protein. The sample consists of approximately 430,000 distinct CDR3 sequences, more than 15% of them appearing once.

The receptor was derived from a young woman with Graves' hyperthyroidism. Sequencing was performed on blood. The chain employs TRBV29-1 and TRBJ1-1, with 11 bases lining up with TRBD1. The CDR3 DNA is TGCAGCGTTGAGAGAACCGGGACAGGGGGAACTGAAGCTTTCTTT. It codes for CSVERTGTGGTEAFF.